A selection of T cell receptor beta chains follows, all from one sample in a study of CD8 T cells in ankylosing spondylitis. TCRdb re-derived calls from the 5' RACE reads in MiXCR, one entry per CDR3 protein. The sample records 200,000 or so distinct CDR3 sequences, 13% being singletons. The material sequenced was blood, either unsorted or a sorted T cell fraction (not recorded which). The origin of the receptors is a female donor with ankylosing spondylitis or in good health (not recorded which). CDR3s include the opening cysteine and the closing phenylalanine or tryptophan. Fields, in order: CDR3 protein, CDR3 DNA, V gene, D gene, clone size, J gene. The D gene is left open where the match is weak. A row's size may be missing; if present it is once, few, many or a size class.

cdr3_aa: CASSLTITGELFF
cdr3_nt: TGTGCCAGCAGCTTAACCATCACCGGGGAGCTGTTTTTT
v_call: TRBV7-2
d_call: NA
clone_size: many
j_call: TRBJ2-2

cdr3_aa: CASSYGTSSEEQYF
cdr3_nt: TGTGCCAGCAGTTACGGGACTAGTTCAGAAGAGCAGTACTTC
v_call: TRBV6-2/TRBV6-3
d_call: TRBD2
clone_size: many
j_call: TRBJ2-7

cdr3_aa: CASRPHFKAGSSYNEQFF
cdr3_nt: TGTGCCAGCAGACCCCACTTCAAGGCGGGTAGCTCCTACAATGAGCAGTTCTTC
v_call: TRBV11-1
d_call: NA
clone_size: many
j_call: TRBJ2-1

cdr3_aa: CSARMGWGNQPQHF
cdr3_nt: TGCAGTGCTAGGATGGGTTGGGGCAATCAGCCCCAGCATTTT
v_call: TRBV20-1
d_call: NA
clone_size: NA
j_call: TRBJ1-5

cdr3_aa: CASSYSSDSFNSPLHF
cdr3_nt: TGTGCCAGCAGTTACTCTAGCGACAGTTTTAATTCACCCCTCCACTTT
v_call: TRBV6-5
d_call: NA
clone_size: many
j_call: TRBJ1-6

cdr3_aa: CASSQTSGNSYEQYF
cdr3_nt: TGTGCCAGCAGCCAGACTAGCGGGAACTCCTACGAGCAGTACTTC
v_call: TRBV5-5
d_call: TRBD2
clone_size: NA
j_call: TRBJ2-7

cdr3_aa: CASSLTAGTRSDTQYF
cdr3_nt: TGTGCCAGCAGCTTAACGGCCGGGACTAGATCAGATACGCAGTATTTT
v_call: TRBV7-3
d_call: TRBD2
clone_size: NA
j_call: TRBJ2-3

cdr3_aa: CASSHRGSYTEAFF
cdr3_nt: TGTGCCAGCAGCCACCGAGGGTCCTACACTGAAGCTTTCTTT
v_call: TRBV3-1
d_call: NA
clone_size: many
j_call: TRBJ1-1

cdr3_aa: CASSLQTGAYQPQHF
cdr3_nt: TGTGCCAGCTCACTCCAGACAGGGGCCTATCAGCCCCAGCATTTT
v_call: TRBV18
d_call: TRBD1
clone_size: few
j_call: TRBJ1-5

cdr3_aa: CSARDPSGAGGELFF
cdr3_nt: TGCAGTGCTAGAGATCCTAGCGGGGCGGGTGGGGAGCTGTTTTTT
v_call: TRBV20-1
d_call: TRBD2
clone_size: few
j_call: TRBJ2-2

cdr3_aa: CASSHFSHTQYF
cdr3_nt: TGTGCCAGCAGTCATTTCTCTCATACGCAGTATTTT
v_call: TRBV27
d_call: NA
clone_size: many
j_call: TRBJ2-3

cdr3_aa: CASSFSVSYEQYF
cdr3_nt: TGTGCCAGCAGTTTTTCCGTCAGCTACGAGCAGTACTTC
v_call: TRBV12-3/TRBV12-4
d_call: NA
clone_size: many
j_call: TRBJ2-7

cdr3_aa: CASSSERGGGQTYNEQFF
cdr3_nt: TGTGCCAGCAGTTCGGAAAGAGGAGGGGGACAGACCTACAATGAGCAGTTCTTC
v_call: TRBV11-1
d_call: NA
clone_size: NA
j_call: TRBJ2-1

cdr3_aa: CASSSQGREYGYTF
cdr3_nt: TGTGCCAGCAGTTCACAGGGGAGAGAATATGGCTACACCTTC
v_call: TRBV27
d_call: TRBD1
clone_size: many
j_call: TRBJ1-2

cdr3_aa: CASSDGRNPGTDTQYF
cdr3_nt: TGTGCCAGCAGTGACGGGAGGAATCCGGGCACAGATACGCAGTATTTT
v_call: TRBV6-4
d_call: NA
clone_size: many
j_call: TRBJ2-3

cdr3_aa: CSARDLQRQTETQYF
cdr3_nt: TGCAGTGCTAGAGATCTCCAACGGCAGACAGAGACCCAGTACTTC
v_call: TRBV20-1
d_call: NA
clone_size: few
j_call: TRBJ2-5

cdr3_aa: CASRTGTVEQFF
cdr3_nt: TGTGCCAGCAGGACAGGGACGGTGGAGCAGTTCTTC
v_call: TRBV28
d_call: TRBD1
clone_size: many
j_call: TRBJ2-1

cdr3_aa: CASSLVLAGGFADTQYF
cdr3_nt: TGTGCCAGCAGCTTGGTACTAGCGGGAGGGTTCGCAGATACGCAGTATTTT
v_call: TRBV5-6
d_call: TRBD2
clone_size: many
j_call: TRBJ2-3

cdr3_aa: CASSLGPDTGELFF
cdr3_nt: TGTGCCAGCAGTTTGGGCCCTGACACCGGGGAGCTGTTTTTT
v_call: TRBV27
d_call: NA
clone_size: few
j_call: TRBJ2-2

cdr3_aa: CASSLSAANAPETQYF
cdr3_nt: TGTGCCAGCAGCTTATCAGCGGCTAATGCGCCAGAGACCCAGTACTTC
v_call: TRBV13
d_call: NA
clone_size: many
j_call: TRBJ2-5

cdr3_aa: CASSHDKGPGTGELFF
cdr3_nt: TGTGCCAGCAGCCACGATAAGGGACCTGGCACCGGGGAGCTGTTTTTT
v_call: TRBV3-1
d_call: NA
clone_size: many
j_call: TRBJ2-2

cdr3_aa: CSAKGDGYGYTF
cdr3_nt: TGCAGTGCTAAGGGGGACGGTTATGGCTACACCTTC
v_call: TRBV20-1
d_call: NA
clone_size: many
j_call: TRBJ1-2